This passage covers 32 T cell receptor beta chains from one sample sequenced in a study of T cell changes during pregnancy in multiple sclerosis. TCRdb keeps only in-frame clones here, not all; method: immunoSEQ multiplex PCR. Of some 68,000 clones listed, 92% were seen once; the top ten hold about 1.5%. The material sequenced was peripheral blood, taken in the second trimester of pregnancy. The source of these receptors is a female donor in good health, enrolled as a control in a pregnancy study.

V gene TRBV19 combines with J gene TRBJ2-1, with D maybe TRBD1 (5 bases). This CDR3 contains 15 residues. V was shortened by 3 bases and J by 8 bases, with 17 bases between the two germline ends. Germline CDR1 and CDR2: LNHDA and SQIVND (reference sequence). CDR3: CASSIGQGPWDEQFF. CDR3 in DNA: TGTGCCAGTAGTATCGGGCAGGGCCCCTGGGATGAGCAGTTCTTC.

J is TRBJ2-3 and V is TRBV9; 9 nucleotides align to TRBD2. The CDR3 length is 16 residues. V was pared by 0 bases and J by 0 bases, with 2 bases of the junction left unmatched. Germline lookup yields CDR1 SGDLS and CDR2 YYNGEE. This chain's CDR3 is CASSVATSGSTDTQYF. The DNA for the CDR3 is TGTGCCAGCAGCGTAGCTACTAGCGGGAGCACAGATACGCAGTATTTT. Full variable domain (outside the CDR3, taken from reference TRBV9 and TRBJ2-3): DSGVTQTPKHLITATGQRVTLRCSPRSGDLSVYWYQQSLDQGLQFLIQYYNGEERAKGNILERFSAQQFPDLHSELNLSSLELGDSALYFCASSVATSGSTDTQYFGPGTRLTVL.

The V gene is TRBV30, the J gene TRBJ1-5; TRBD1 matches 7 bases. This CDR3 comprises 15 residues. Germline V gene data show CDR1 as GTSNPN and CDR2 as SVGIG (reference sequence). V lost 1 base to trimming and J lost 7 bases; unmatched junction nucleotides: 10. The CDR3 here is CAWSDRTGQWQPQHF. CDR3 DNA sequence: TGTGCCTGGAGTGACCGGACAGGACAATGGCAGCCCCAGCATTTT.

This rearrangement joins TRBV6-4 to TRBJ2-1; D may be TRBD2 (6 bases). This CDR3 has 13 amino acids. Germline CDR1 is MRHNA and CDR2 is SNTAGT. With 1 base removed from V and 10 bases from J, the gap between germline ends came to 11 bases. The CDR3 spells CASSDYLLAEQFF. The CDR3 DNA reads TGTGCCAGCAGTGACTACCTCCTAGCGGAGCAGTTCTTC.

The chain has TRBV7-2 and TRBJ2-1; tentative D call: TRBD2 (6 bases). The germline V and J ends were trimmed by 3 bases and 12 bases, with 21 bases remaining between them. The germline CDR1 and CDR2 sequences are SGHTA and FQGNSA. CDR3 length: 15 amino acids. The CDR3, as DNA: TGTGCCAGCAGCTTGGAGTGGCAACTAGCCGGTCGGCAGTTCTTC. Protein: CASSLEWQLAGRQFF.

The chain has TRBV4-1 and TRBJ2-7, with D tentatively TRBD2 (6 bases). CDR1 and CDR2 (germline): MGHRA, YSYEKL. Trimming stripped 0 bases from V and 4 bases from J, with 10 bases between. The CDR3 length is 14 residues. CDR3 sequence reads: CASSQEGSGYEQYF. The CDR3, as DNA: TGCGCCAGCAGCCAAGAAGGTAGCGGATACGAGCAGTACTTC.

The chain is built from TRBV2 and TRBJ1-4, with D perhaps TRBD1 (5 bases). Germline CDR1 is SNHLY and CDR2 is FYNNEI. The CDR3 has 14 residues. V gave up 3 bases and J gave up 3 bases, with 8 bases separating them. CDR3 coding DNA: TGTGCCAGCAGTGAGAGGACACCTAATGAAAAACTGTTTTTT. Protein: CASSERTPNEKLFF.

The V call is TRBV10-2, the J call TRBJ2-2; TRBD1 might be the D (7 bases). Trimming removed 5 bases at V and 3 bases at J, with 16 bases between. Germline CDR1 reads WSHSY; CDR2 reads SAAADI. There are 16 residues in the CDR3. CDR3 sequence: CASSMSGGLDTGELFF. CDR3 DNA: TGCGCCAGCAGTATGTCAGGGGGGCTGGACACCGGGGAGCTGTTTTTT.

This rearrangement joins TRBV18 to TRBJ1-2, with a possible D match to TRBD1 (5 bases). The CDR3 is made up of 16 amino acids. The V gene lost 0 bases and the J gene lost 0 bases, with 11 bases spanning the gap. CDR1 and CDR2 from the germline V gene are KGHSH and LQKENI. The CDR3 reads CASSPPTGGANYGYTF. As DNA, the CDR3 is TGTGCCAGCTCACCACCGACCGGGGGAGCTAACTATGGCTACACCTTC.

This CDR3 reads CASSFQGRGNTIYF. The CDR3 DNA reads TGTGCCAGCAGTTTTCAGGGGCGCGGAAACACCATATATTTT. The V and J genes are TRBV6-5 and TRBJ1-3; possibly TRBD1 for D (6 bases). Trimming removed 4 bases from V and 4 bases from J, with 11 bases in between. This CDR3 has 14 residues. Germline CDR1 reads MNHEY; CDR2 reads SVGAGI.

V gene TRBV5-4 combines with J gene TRBJ1-1; no definite D call. Per the germline V gene, CDR1 is SGHNT and CDR2 is YYREEE (reference sequence). V shed 1 base and J shed 4 bases, with 17 bases lying between them. The CDR3 extends over 16 amino acids. The CDR3: CASSLPRRGWVTEAFF. CDR3 nucleotides: TGTGCCAGCAGCTTGCCAAGAAGAGGGTGGGTCACTGAAGCTTTCTTT.

V usage is TRBV11-2 and J usage is TRBJ2-7; possibly TRBD1 for D (5 bases). With 6 bases removed from V and 3 bases from J, the gap between germline ends came to 18 bases. Looked up from germline, CDR1 is SGHAT and CDR2 is FQNNGV. The CDR3 sequence is 15 residues long. The CDR3: CASRQSQGSYYEQYF. Written as DNA, the CDR3 is TGTGCCAGCAGACAATCCCAGGGATCCTACTACGAGCAGTACTTC.

The J gene is TRBJ2-1, the V gene TRBV4-1; perhaps TRBD2 as D (5 bases). V was clipped by 4 bases and J by 1 base, with 5 bases between them. CDR1 is MGHRA and CDR2 is YSYEKL in the germline V gene. The CDR3 has 13 amino acids. CDR3 sequence (DNA): TGCGCCAGCAGCCGGACTTCCTACAATGAGCAGTTCTTC. As protein: CASSRTSYNEQFF.

This clone was found once. DNA for the CDR3: TGTGCCAGCAGCTTAGAGGGACTGCCTTATGGCTACACCTTC. Its translation is CASSLEGLPYGYTF. This chain connects TRBV7-9 to TRBJ1-2, with D maybe TRBD1 (5 bases). V was cut by 1 base and J by 5 bases, with 11 bases left in between. In germline, CDR1 is SEHNR, CDR2 FQNEAQ (reference sequence). This CDR3 region has 14 residues.

This chain links TRBV27 with TRBJ1-2; D perhaps matches TRBD1 (5 bases). V dropped 6 bases and J dropped 7 bases, with 18 bases sitting between them. Germline loops: CDR1 MNHEY, CDR2 SMNVEV (reference sequence). CDR3 length equals 14 residues. This CDR3 is CASSPGSLISGYTF. DNA of the CDR3: TGTGCCAGCAGCCCAGGGTCGCTAATCAGTGGCTACACCTTC.

This chain connects TRBV6-1 to TRBJ1-1; D perhaps matches TRBD1 (6 bases). Germline V gives CDR1 MNHNS, CDR2 SASEGT. V lost 3 bases, J lost 7 bases, and 15 bases lay in between. The CDR3 is 14 amino acids. The CDR3 reads CASSESGTRGEAFF. The CDR3 bases are TGTGCCAGCAGTGAGTCCGGGACACGCGGTGAAGCTTTCTTT.

The chain couples TRBV28 to TRBJ1-5; 10 bases align to TRBD1. V lost 4 bases, J lost 0 bases, and 12 bases stayed unmatched. CDR3 length: 19 amino acids. Germline V gene lookup returns CDR1 MDHEN and CDR2 SYDVKM. The CDR3 nucleotides are TGTGCCAGCAGTTCGAATCCGGGACAGGGGACCTTTAGCAATCAGCCCCAGCATTTT. Protein sequence: CASSSNPGQGTFSNQPQHF.

This clone was recorded once. V usage is TRBV7-8 and J usage is TRBJ2-7; D might be TRBD2 (6 bases). V was cut by 4 bases and J by 1 base, with 11 bases left in between. This CDR3 spans 14 amino acids. CDR1 and CDR2 from the germline V gene are SGHVS and FQNEAQ. Here the CDR3 DNA reads TGTGCCAGCAGCTGGGTCGGGGGATCCTACGAGCAGTACTTC. It is translated as CASSWVGGSYEQYF.

The chain links TRBV2 to TRBJ2-5; no firm D call. Germline-derived CDR1 and CDR2 are SNHLY and FYNNEI. V dropped 3 bases and J dropped 4 bases, with 6 bases sitting between them. The CDR3 length is 12 residues. The CDR3 bases are TGTGCCAGCAGTGAGACGGGAGAGACCCAGTACTTC. Residues: CASSETGETQYF.

J is TRBJ1-5 and V is TRBV12-5; D gene uncertain. The CDR3 contains 15 residues. V was trimmed by 1 base and J by 2 bases, leaving 9 bases between them. Germline V gene lookup returns CDR1 LGHNT and CDR2 FRNRAP. CDR3 sequence: CASGLAAEGNQPQHF. In DNA, the CDR3 is TGTGCTAGTGGTTTGGCGGCCGAGGGCAATCAGCCCCAGCATTTT. Using reference TRBV12-5 and TRBJ1-5 for the parts outside the CDR3, the full variable domain is DARVTQTPRHKVTEMGQEVTMRCQPILGHNTVFWYRQTMMQGLELLAYFRNRAPLDDSGMPKDRFSAEMPDATLATLKIQPSEPRDSAVYFCASGLAAEGNQPQHFGDGTRLSIL.

The chain combines TRBV30 with TRBJ2-7, with D perhaps TRBD2 (7 bases). The V end was cut by 2 bases, the J end by 7 bases, with 18 bases between. The CDR3 is made up of 14 amino acids. Germline V CDR1 and CDR2: GTSNPN, SVGIG (reference sequence). Here the CDR3 reads CAWSMRGRFKEQYF. CDR3 nucleotide sequence: TGTGCCTGGAGTATGCGGGGGCGATTTAAGGAGCAGTACTTC.

The chain employs TRBV1 and TRBJ1-3; the table names TRBD1, a call not compared with the DNA. TRBV1 is classified as a pseudogene. The CDR3 covers 16 residues. CDR3 amino acids: CTSSPSRDRVFNTIYF. The CDR3 bases are TGCACCAGCAGCCCGTCCCGGGACAGGGTATTCAACACCATATATTTT.

This clone was detected only once. V is TRBV9 and J is TRBJ2-7, with a possible D match to TRBD2 (6 bases). CDR3 length: 13 amino acids. Trimming stripped 2 bases from V and 5 bases from J, with 11 bases between. From germline, CDR1 is SGDLS and CDR2 YYNGEE. The CDR3 sequence is CASSVGTLHEQYF. In DNA form, the CDR3 reads TGTGCCAGCAGCGTCGGGACTCTTCACGAGCAGTACTTC.

The rearrangement joins TRBV7-2 to TRBJ2-1; 10 nucleotides line up with TRBD2. Germline assignment: CDR1 SGHTA and CDR2 FQGNSA. V lost 3 bases, J lost 8 bases, and 7 bases stayed unmatched. This CDR3 is 15 amino acids long. CDR3 loop: CASSFTSGGGDEQFF. CDR3 in DNA: TGTGCCAGCAGCTTTACCAGCGGGGGGGGCGATGAGCAGTTCTTC.

In DNA, the CDR3 is TGTGCCAGCAGTCTAGGAGGGTGGGGGATTAAGGAGACCCAGTACTTC. Amino acid sequence: CASSLGGWGIKETQYF. This chain uses TRBV27 with TRBJ2-5; a possible D gene is TRBD2 (6 bases). The CDR3 is 16 amino acids. With 5 bases removed from V and 5 bases from J, the gap between germline ends came to 21 bases. CDR1 MNHEY and CDR2 SMNVEV come from the germline V gene (reference sequence).

This clone appeared once. The chain has TRBV25-1 and TRBJ2-7; 8 nucleotides align to TRBD2. V trimming: 3 bases; J trimming: 0 bases; junction bases outside the gene matches: 10. Germline V lookup: CDR1 MGHDK, CDR2 SYGVNS. This CDR3 has 17 residues. CDR3 coding DNA: TGTGCCAGCAGTGAGCGGAGCAGCGGGAGAAGCTCCTACGAGCAGTACTTC. This sequence encodes CASSERSSGRSSYEQYF.

The chain joins TRBV9 to TRBJ1-2; 11 bases are shared with TRBD1. This CDR3 has 15 amino acids. V lost 4 bases and J lost 3; bases outside the gene matches: 5. Germline-derived CDR1 and CDR2 are SGDLS and YYNGEE. Here the CDR3 DNA reads TGTGCCAGCAGCCCGTGGACAGGGGGCGACTATGGCTACACCTTC. Translating gives CASSPWTGGDYGYTF.

The genes are TRBV5-1 and TRBJ1-1; D unresolved. CDR3 length: 14 residues. Germline CDR1 is SGHRS and CDR2 is YFSETQ. Trimming pared 3 bases from V and 5 bases from J, leaving 14 bases between. In DNA form, the CDR3 reads TGCGCCAGCAGCTCCTCCGGTGGGAGGACTGAAGCTTTCTTT. Translated, it gives CASSSSGGRTEAFF.

The chain joins TRBV7-8 to TRBJ1-5, with TRBD1 matching 9 bases. The V and J ends lost 6 bases and 4 bases, in that order; junction bases with no gene match: 7. The CDR3 runs 15 residues. Germline lookup yields CDR1 SGHVS and CDR2 FQNEAQ. CDR3 sequence (DNA): TGTGCCAGCAGTCTCGACAGGGGGATTAATCAGCCCCAGCATTTT. It specifies CASSLDRGINQPQHF.

This chain uses TRBV18 with TRBJ2-2, with D unclear. Trimming took 0 bases from V and 5 from J, leaving 13 bases between them. The CDR3 length is 16 residues. CDR1 and CDR2 from the germline V gene are KGHSH and LQKENI. CDR3 sequence reads: CASSPPSKGPTGELFF. The CDR3 region has the DNA TGTGCCAGCTCACCACCTAGCAAAGGCCCTACCGGGGAGCTGTTTTTT.

To note about this clone: The sample carries other DNA sequences with the same CDR3. The V gene is TRBV5-1, the J gene TRBJ2-3; a weak D match, TRBD2 (6 bases). Germline V lookup: CDR1 SGHRS, CDR2 YFSETQ. CDR3 size: 14 residues. Trimming stripped 0 bases from V and 2 bases from J, with 7 bases between. The CDR3 DNA sequence: TGCGCCAGCAGCTTGGGGGACTCCACAGATACGCAGTATTTT. Translation: CASSLGDSTDTQYF.

The chain links TRBV9 to TRBJ2-5, with D tentatively TRBD1 (6 bases). The CDR3 is 14 amino acids. Trimming removed 4 bases from V and 2 bases from J, with 12 bases in between. Germline CDR1 SGDLS, CDR2 YYNGEE. For the CDR3, the DNA is TGTGCCAGCAGCTTAGGGACAATACAAGAGACCCAGTACTTC. Its translation is CASSLGTIQETQYF.